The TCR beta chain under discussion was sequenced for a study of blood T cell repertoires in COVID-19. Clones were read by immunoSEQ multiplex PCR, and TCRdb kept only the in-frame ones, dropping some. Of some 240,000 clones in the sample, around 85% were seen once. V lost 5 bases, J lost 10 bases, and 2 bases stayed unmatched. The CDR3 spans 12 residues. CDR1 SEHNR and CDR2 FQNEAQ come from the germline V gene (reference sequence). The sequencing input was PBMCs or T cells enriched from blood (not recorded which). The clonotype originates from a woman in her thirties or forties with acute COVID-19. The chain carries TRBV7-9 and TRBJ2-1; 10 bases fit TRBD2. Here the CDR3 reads CASSQGLAEQFF. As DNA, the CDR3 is TGTGCCAGCAGCCAGGGACTAGCGGAGCAGTTCTTC.